This TCR beta chain appears in the sequencing data of a study of blood T cell repertoires in COVID-19. Study information: COVID-19 samples collected from the United States, Italy and Spain covered acute and convalescent phases. T cells, B-cell-depleted T cells, or PBMCs provided the cDNA or gDNA that served as material.

From germline, CDR1 is SGHDT and CDR2 YYEEEE. The CDR3 spans 17 residues. Trimming removed 3 bases from V and 9 bases from J, with 22 bases in between. Original methodology: The authors estimated nucleated cell counts from reference gene primer amplification. Clones were read by immunoSEQ multiplex PCR, and TCRdb kept only the in-frame ones, dropping some. D and trimming were read from the DNA, whereas the V and J calls and clone size are those reported in that table. The sample holds fewer than 300,000 clones, around 85% seen once. The receptor comes from a man aged 50 to 60 with active or convalescent COVID-19. The chain is built from TRBV5-6 and TRBJ1-6; TRBD1 is a possible D gene (5 bases). Input material: peripheral blood. Here the CDR3 DNA reads TGTGCCAGCAGCTGGGGGATCGCAGGGAGGATCGGTTCACCCCTCCACTTT. Amino acids: CASSWGIAGRIGSPLHF.